This T cell receptor beta chain was sequenced for a study of PD-1 blockade in classical Hodgkin lymphoma. Every single patient, without exception, relapsed after autologous stem cell transplantation, and brentuximab vedotin exposure varied. Overall study results and limits: TCR diversity at baseline was reported to be reduced in newly diagnosed patients relative to healthy donors. Repertoire difference causes, possibly disease activity or prior therapy, remain undefined. Partial responders and progressors had significantly lower baseline TCR diversity. Patients who initiated nivolumab within 1 year of ASCT were excluded.

V was trimmed by 3 bases and J by 1 base, leaving 7 bases between them. This CDR3 spans 14 amino acids. Germline V gene sequence: CDR1 SEHNR, CDR2 FQNEAQ (reference sequence). Libraries were prepared by immunoSEQ multiplex PCR; TCRdb keeps only in-frame clonotypes and omits some of them. This table has 90,000 to 130,000 clones, roughly nine tenths appearing once. A few counts support this clone. Its specificity is unknown. Material: peripheral blood mononuclear cells (PBMCs), obtained before the second cycle of nivolumab. This TCR was sampled from a human donor with classical Hodgkin lymphoma. The V gene is TRBV7-9, the J gene TRBJ1-5, with D tentatively TRBD1 (5 bases). The CDR3 DNA sequence: TGTGCCAGCAGCTTTGGACAAAGCAATCAGCCCCAGCATTTT. Its protein product is CASSFGQSNQPQHF.